This T cell receptor (beta chain) stems from a study of cytomegalovirus exposure and HLA in healthy donors. The primer mix had 60 Vbeta and 13 Jbeta primers. Assay: immunoSEQ multiplex PCR; the TCRdb copy retains only in-frame clones and omits some. The sample includes over 65,000 clones, around 80% of them seen just once. This CDR3 has 14 residues. From germline, CDR1 is ENHRY and CDR2 SYGVKD. Trimming removed 0 bases from V and 4 bases from J, with 6 bases in between. Study-wide results and limits: Among CMV-associated TCR beta chains, most appeared HLA-restricted in a later analysis. TCR beta V- and J-gene trimming, according to a later analysis, was linked to a missense DCLRE1C variant. A later analysis found TCR association rates differed by HLA locus, highest for DRB1 and lowest for HLA-C. Cytomegalovirus status was reportedly diagnosed by the classifier with high specificity and sensitivity.

In the case of this clone: The antigen remains unidentified.

The TCR comes from a woman between 25 and 40 years old in good health and CMV-seronegative. This chain links TRBV10-3 with TRBJ2-2, with D hard to call. The sequenced sample was PBMCs. The DNA of the CDR3 is TGTGCCATCAGTGAGTCCGAGTCCACCGGGGAGCTGTTTTTT. It encodes CAISESESTGELFF.